The rows below give T cell receptor beta chains drawn from one sample of a study of shared clonotypes between healthy human individuals. Sequenced by immunoSEQ multiplex PCR; TCRdb stores in-frame clones only, minus some. The sample lists about 1.5 million clones, approximately 98% occurring once. What was sequenced was naive CD4+ T cells sorted from blood. The receptors here all came from a man aged 25 to 40 in good health. Each CDR3 is given with its conserved first and last residue. Fields, in order: clone size, D gene, J gene, V gene, CDR3 DNA, CDR3 protein. The D gene is left open where the match is weak. A row's size may be missing; if present it is once, few, many or a size class.

. TRBD2 TRBJ2-7 TRBV2 TGTGCCAGCAGTCCCGGACTAGCGGGAGTACACGAGCAGTACTTC CASSPGLAGVHEQYF
. TRBD1 TRBJ1-2 TRBV7-2 TGTGCCAGCAGCTCGACAGGGCCCTATGGCTACACCTTC CASSSTGPYGYTF
. . TRBJ2-7 TRBV19 TGTGCCAGTAGTATTGTTCTCGCCGACGGAATCTACGAGCAGTACTTC CASSIVLADGIYEQYF
. TRBD1 TRBJ2-2 TRBV4-1 TGCGCCAGCAGCCTCAGAACACAGGGGGTGCTCACCGGGGAGCTGTTTTTT CASSLRTQGVLTGELFF
. . TRBJ2-2 TRBV7-9 TGTGCCAGCAGTCCTGTCACCGGGGAGCTGTTTTTT CASSPVTGELFF
. TRBD1 TRBJ2-3 TRBV5-1 TGCGCCAGCAGCTTGTCCGGGGACAGAAAGCAGTATTTT CASSLSGDRKQYF
. . TRBJ2-7 TRBV15 TGTGCCACCAGCAGAGACCGAAGCAGGAGCTCCTACGAGCAGTACTTC CATSRDRSRSSYEQYF
once . TRBJ2-1 TRBV18 TGTGCCAGCTCACTAGCGGAACTCTCCTACAATGAGCAGTTCTTC CASSLAELSYNEQFF
. TRBD1 TRBJ2-7 TRBV5-1 TGCGCCAGCAGCTCGGAAGCCGGGACAGGGGGCGTTGAGCAGTACTTC CASSSEAGTGGVEQYF
. . TRBJ1-1 TRBV19 TGTGCCAGTAGCCCCGACATATGGAACACTGAAGCTTTCTTT CASSPDIWNTEAFF
. . TRBJ2-1 TRBV19 TGTGCCAGTAGTTCTTGGGTGACCTACAATGAGCAGTTCTTC CASSSWVTYNEQFF
. . TRBJ1-1 TRBV6-5 TGTGCCAGCAGTTATTTTGGTCGAGCCAGGGGTGAAGCTTTCTTT CASSYFGRARGEAFF
. . TRBJ2-1 TRBV7-3 TGTGCCAGCAGCTTAGCGGCCTACAATGAGCAGTTCTTC CASSLAAYNEQFF
. . TRBJ2-3 TRBV5-1 TGCGCCAGCAGCTTAGGGACGGACAGCACAGATACGCAGTATTTT CASSLGTDSTDTQYF
. TRBD2 TRBJ2-5 TRBV7-8 TGTGCCAGCAGCTTAGCGCGACTAGCGGACCAAGAGACCCAGTACTTC CASSLARLADQETQYF
. TRBD2 TRBJ2-7 TRBV28 TGTGCCAGCAGGCCGACCGGGACTAGCGGGACTGGAGAGCAGTACTTC CASRPTGTSGTGEQYF
. TRBD2 TRBJ2-1 TRBV28 TGTGCCAGCAGTTTGCGTAGCGGGAGACGGGATGAGCAGTTCTTC CASSLRSGRRDEQFF
once TRBD2 TRBJ2-3 TRBV7-2 TGTGCCAGCAGCTTAGGGCACCCAGCGGGAGGGCCATCAGATACGCAGTATTTT CASSLGHPAGGPSDTQYF
. . TRBJ2-2 TRBV5-6 TGTGCCAGCAGCTTGGATCACTTCTCCGGGGAGCTGTTTTTT CASSLDHFSGELFF
. . TRBJ2-7 TRBV5-1 TGCGCCAGCAGCTTTGACCCTAGCACCGAGCAGTACTTC CASSFDPSTEQYF
once . TRBJ1-5 TRBV5-5 TGTGCCAGCAGCTTGGGGGTGCCAGCTCCCTTTAGCAATCAGCCCCAGCATTTT CASSLGVPAPFSNQPQHF
. TRBD1 TRBJ1-4 TRBV9 TGTGCCAGCAGCGTAGTAGGACAGGGGTTCGAAAAACTGTTTTTT CASSVVGQGFEKLFF
. . TRBJ1-3 TRBV11-2 TGTGCCAGCAGCTTAGCGGGGAGTTTTGGAAACACCATATATTTT CASSLAGSFGNTIYF
once . TRBJ2-7 TRBV10-3 TGTGCCATCAGTGGGAAGGTCGACGAGCAGTACTTC CAISGKVDEQYF
. TRBD1 TRBJ2-7 TRBV7-6 TGTGCCAGCAGCTTGTTCCCGGGACAGGGTGATTACGAGCAGTACTTC CASSLFPGQGDYEQYF
. TRBD1 TRBJ2-7 TRBV7-9 TGTGCCAGCAGCCAAGGACAGGGGCCCTACGAGCAGTACTTC CASSQGQGPYEQYF
. . TRBJ2-3 TRBV5-6 TGTGCCAGCAGCTTGTTGGGTAGGGCCACAGATACGCAGTATTTT CASSLLGRATDTQYF
. TRBD1 TRBJ2-1 TRBV7-9 TGTGCCAGCAGCTTAGATAGGACAGGGGAAAATGAGCAGTTCTTC CASSLDRTGENEQFF
. . TRBJ2-1 TRBV2 TGTGCCAGCAGTGCTGTCAATGAGCAGTTCTTC CASSAVNEQFF
. . TRBJ2-6 TRBV6-1 TGTGCCAGCAGTGCCTGGGGACTTCCCAGCTCTGGGGCCAACGTCCTGACTTTC CASSAWGLPSSGANVLTF
. . TRBJ2-2 TRBV5-1 TGCGCCAGCAGCTTGGCATTTGCGACCACCGGGGAGCTGTTTTTT CASSLAFATTGELFF
once . TRBJ2-3 TRBV7-2 TGTGCCAGCAGCTTTGTAAGGGGGGGCACAGATACGCAGTATTTT CASSFVRGGTDTQYF
. . TRBJ2-5 TRBV6-5 TGTGCCAGCGTCCCCCGCGCGAGGGGGAAAGAGACCCAGTACTTC CASVPRARGKETQYF
. TRBD1 TRBJ2-1 TRBV5-4 TGTGCCAGCAGCGCTAAAAGACAGGGGAACAATGAGCAGTTCTTC CASSAKRQGNNEQFF
. . TRBJ2-2 TRBV7-2 TGTGCCAGCAGCTTAGGAGGGAACACCGGGGAGCTGTTTTTT CASSLGGNTGELFF
. TRBD1 TRBJ1-2 TRBV28 TGTGCCAGCAAGAGAGGGGGCGCGACCTATGGCTACACCTTC CASKRGGATYGYTF
. . TRBJ2-5 TRBV10-2 TGCGCCAGCAGTCCCCTGACAGGAGGAGGGACCCAGTACTTC CASSPLTGGGTQYF
. TRBD2 TRBJ2-2 TRBV4-2 TGTGCCAGCAGCCAAGATCGCCCAGCGGGGAAGAACACCGGGGAGCTGTTTTTT CASSQDRPAGKNTGELFF
. . TRBJ1-2 TRBV28 TGTGCCAGCAGTAAGACAGCAACAGGCTACACCTTC CASSKTATGYTF
. TRBD1 TRBJ1-2 TRBV11-2 TGTGCCAGCGGATGGACAGGCTATGGCTACACCTTC CASGWTGYGYTF
. TRBD2 TRBJ2-2 TRBV7-2 TGTGCCAGCAGCTTAGGTATCCGGCGGGAGATGCGGACCGGGGAGCTGTTTTTT CASSLGIRREMRTGELFF
. . TRBJ2-3 TRBV25-1 TGTGCCAGCAGTCTTCCGTTGCCAGATACGCAGTATTTT CASSLPLPDTQYF